This TCR beta chain was recovered during a study of T cells after yellow fever vaccination. Study outcomes and limitations: Reappearing after the booster were most of the clones from primary vaccination (around 96% CD4, about 87% CD8). CD4 and CD8 compartments shared a small share of clonotypes.

By 5'RACE template switching, TCR cDNA was produced, with a universal primer site and UMIs added in the process. One entry per CDR3 protein, called by TCRdb with MiXCR from the 5' RACE reads. The repertoire holds around 250,000 distinct CDR3 sequences, about 7% seen once, with about 0.85% in the top ten. This clonotype was detected ten times or more. Its antigen is currently unknown. The specimen was CD4+ T cells sorted from PBMCs, collected 15 days after the yellow fever booster vaccination. The receptor was isolated from a man aged 25 to 40 who received the YFV17D yellow fever vaccine.

This CDR3 reads CASSSARLAGVDGELFF. The CDR3 DNA follows: TGTGCCAGCAGCTCGGCTAGACTAGCGGGAGTGGACGGGGAGCTGTTTTTT. V usage is TRBV7-2 and J usage is TRBJ2-2; TRBD2 agrees at 12 bases. Trimming took 4 bases from V and 7 from J; bases not matched to a gene: 10. The CDR3 spans 17 residues. Germline V gene sequence: CDR1 SGHTA, CDR2 FQGNSA.